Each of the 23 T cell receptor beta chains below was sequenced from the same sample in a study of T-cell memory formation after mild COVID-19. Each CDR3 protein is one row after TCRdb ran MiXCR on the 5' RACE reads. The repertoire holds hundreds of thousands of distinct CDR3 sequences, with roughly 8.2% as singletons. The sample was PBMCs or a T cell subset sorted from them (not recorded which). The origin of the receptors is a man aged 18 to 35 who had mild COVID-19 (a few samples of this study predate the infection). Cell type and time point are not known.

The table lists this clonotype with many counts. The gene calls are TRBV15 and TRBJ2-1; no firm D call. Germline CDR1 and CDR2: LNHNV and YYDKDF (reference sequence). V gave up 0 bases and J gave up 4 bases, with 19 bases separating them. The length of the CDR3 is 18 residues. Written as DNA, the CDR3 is TGTGCCACCAGCAGAGAGTCGTGGGCTAGACAACGATACAATGAGCAGTTCTTC. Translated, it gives CATSRESWARQRYNEQFF.

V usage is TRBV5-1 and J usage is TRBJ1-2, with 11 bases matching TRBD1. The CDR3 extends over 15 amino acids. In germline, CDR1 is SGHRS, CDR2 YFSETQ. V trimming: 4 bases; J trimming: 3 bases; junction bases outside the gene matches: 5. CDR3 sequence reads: CASSPDRGRDYGYTF. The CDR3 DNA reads TGCGCCAGCAGCCCGGACAGGGGGCGGGACTATGGCTACACCTTC.

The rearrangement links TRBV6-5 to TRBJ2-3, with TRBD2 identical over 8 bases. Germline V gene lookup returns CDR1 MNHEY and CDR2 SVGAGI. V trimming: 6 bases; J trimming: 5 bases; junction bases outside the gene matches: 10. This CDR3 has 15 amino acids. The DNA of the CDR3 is TGTGCCAGCAGCTGGTCCGGGGGGGCTGGAGATACGCAGTATTTT. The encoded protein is CASSWSGGAGDTQYF.

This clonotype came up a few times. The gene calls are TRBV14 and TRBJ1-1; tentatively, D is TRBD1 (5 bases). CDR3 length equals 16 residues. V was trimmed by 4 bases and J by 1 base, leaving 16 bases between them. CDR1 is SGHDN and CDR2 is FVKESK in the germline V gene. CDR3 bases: TGTGCCAGCAGCCTGGTCGGTGGGGCACAGAACACTGAAGCTTTCTTT. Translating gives CASSLVGGAQNTEAFF.

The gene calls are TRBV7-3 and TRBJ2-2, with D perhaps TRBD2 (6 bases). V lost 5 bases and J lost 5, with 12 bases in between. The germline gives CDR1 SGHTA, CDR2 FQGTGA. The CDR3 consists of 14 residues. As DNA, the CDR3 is TGTGCCAGCAGCCCCACTCGGGGGACCGGGGAGCTGTTTTTT. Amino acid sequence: CASSPTRGTGELFF.

DNA of the CDR3: TGTGCAAGTCGCTTGTACAGGGGAGGGCCCATTAGCAATCAGCCCCAGCATTTT. Its translation is CASRLYRGGPISNQPQHF. This chain connects TRBV12-2 to TRBJ1-5. TRBV12-2 is reported as a pseudogene. The CDR3 runs to 18 residues.

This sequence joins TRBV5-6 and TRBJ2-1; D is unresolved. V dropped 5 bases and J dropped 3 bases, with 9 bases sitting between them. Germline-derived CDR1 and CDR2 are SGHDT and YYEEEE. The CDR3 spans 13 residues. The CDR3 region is CASSLDNYNEQFF. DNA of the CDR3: TGTGCCAGCAGTCTTGACAACTACAATGAGCAGTTCTTC.

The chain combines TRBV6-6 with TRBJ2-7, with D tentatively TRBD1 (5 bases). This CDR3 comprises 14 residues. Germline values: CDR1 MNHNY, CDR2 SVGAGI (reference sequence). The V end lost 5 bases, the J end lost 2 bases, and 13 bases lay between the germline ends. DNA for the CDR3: TGTGCCAGCAGTCGTCAGGGATGGGCCTACGAGCAGTACGTC. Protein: CASSRQGWAYEQYV.

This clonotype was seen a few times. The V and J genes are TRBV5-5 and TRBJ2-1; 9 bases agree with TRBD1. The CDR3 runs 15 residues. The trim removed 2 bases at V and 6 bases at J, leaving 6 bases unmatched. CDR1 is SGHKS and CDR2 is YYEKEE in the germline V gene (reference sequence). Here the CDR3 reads CASSLRQGVTNEQFF. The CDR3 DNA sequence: TGTGCCAGCAGCTTACGACAGGGGGTGACCAATGAGCAGTTCTTC.

CDR3 sequence: CASSRYSNQPQHF. As DNA, the CDR3 is TGTGCCAGCAGCCGGTATAGCAATCAGCCCCAGCATTTT. The genes are TRBV7-2 and TRBJ1-5; D gene uncertain. The CDR3 totals 13 residues. Per germline, CDR1 SGHTA and CDR2 FQGNSA. Trimming stripped 5 bases from V and 0 bases from J, with 5 bases between.

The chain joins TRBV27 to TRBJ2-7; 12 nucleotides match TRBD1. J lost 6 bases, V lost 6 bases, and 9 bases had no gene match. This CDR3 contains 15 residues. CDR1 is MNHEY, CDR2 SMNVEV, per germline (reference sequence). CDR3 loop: CASSRLGQGAREQYF. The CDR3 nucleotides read TGTGCCAGCAGCCGATTGGGACAGGGGGCTCGCGAGCAGTACTTC.

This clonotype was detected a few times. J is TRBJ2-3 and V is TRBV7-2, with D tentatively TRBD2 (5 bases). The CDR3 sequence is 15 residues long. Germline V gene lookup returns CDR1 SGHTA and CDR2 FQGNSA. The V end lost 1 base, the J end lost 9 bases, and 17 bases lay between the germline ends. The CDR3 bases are TGTGCCAGCAGCTTAGTGGGCGACGTGCAGCGGACGCAGTATTTT. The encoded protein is CASSLVGDVQRTQYF.

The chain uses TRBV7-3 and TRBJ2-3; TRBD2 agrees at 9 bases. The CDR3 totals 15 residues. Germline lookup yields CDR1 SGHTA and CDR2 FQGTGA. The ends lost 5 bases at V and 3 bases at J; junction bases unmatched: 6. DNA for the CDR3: TGTGCCAGCAGCGCCGCGCGGGGGGGAACAGATACGCAGTATTTT. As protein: CASSAARGGTDTQYF.

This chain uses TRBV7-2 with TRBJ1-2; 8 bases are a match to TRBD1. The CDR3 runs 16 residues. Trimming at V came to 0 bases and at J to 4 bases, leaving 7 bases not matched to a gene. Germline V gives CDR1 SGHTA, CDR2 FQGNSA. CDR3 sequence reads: CASSLAVTGGSYGYTF. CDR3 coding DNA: TGTGCCAGCAGCTTAGCGGTTACAGGGGGTAGCTATGGCTACACCTTC.

The CDR3 nucleotides are TGTGCCAGCAGTCCCCCCAGACAGGGAGGAGACTATGGCTACACCTTC. Its translation: CASSPPRQGGDYGYTF. The V gene is TRBV6-5, the J gene TRBJ1-2; 7 nucleotides align to TRBD1. This CDR3 has 16 residues. Germline assignment: CDR1 MNHEY and CDR2 SVGAGI. V lost 5 bases, J lost 3 bases, and 12 bases stayed unmatched.

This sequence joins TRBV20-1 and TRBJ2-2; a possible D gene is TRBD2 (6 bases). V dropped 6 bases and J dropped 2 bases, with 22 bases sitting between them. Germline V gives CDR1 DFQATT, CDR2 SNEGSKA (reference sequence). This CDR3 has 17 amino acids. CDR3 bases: TGCAGTGCGGGACGGGCTAGCGCTCTTTATAACACCGGGGAGCTGTTTTTT. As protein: CSAGRASALYNTGELFF.

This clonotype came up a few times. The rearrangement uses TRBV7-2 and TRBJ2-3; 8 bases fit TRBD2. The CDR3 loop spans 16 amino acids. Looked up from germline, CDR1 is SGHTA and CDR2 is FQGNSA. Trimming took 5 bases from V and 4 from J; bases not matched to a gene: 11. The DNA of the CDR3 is TGTGCCAGCAGCATCTCCGGGACTAGGGCGGCAGATACGCAGTATTTT. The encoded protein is CASSISGTRAADTQYF. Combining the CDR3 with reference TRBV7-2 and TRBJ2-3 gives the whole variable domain GAGVSQSPSNKVTEKGKDVELRCDPISGHTALYWYRQSLGQGLEFLIYFQGNSAPDKSGLPSDRFSAERTGGSVSTLTIQRTQQEDSAVYLCASSISGTRAADTQYFGPGTRLTVL.

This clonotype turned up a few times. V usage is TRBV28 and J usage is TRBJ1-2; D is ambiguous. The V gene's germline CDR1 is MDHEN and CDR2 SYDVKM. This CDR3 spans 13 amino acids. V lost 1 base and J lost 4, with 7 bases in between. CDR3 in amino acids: CASSLFETYGYTF. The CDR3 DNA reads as TGTGCCAGCAGTTTATTTGAGACCTATGGCTACACCTTC.

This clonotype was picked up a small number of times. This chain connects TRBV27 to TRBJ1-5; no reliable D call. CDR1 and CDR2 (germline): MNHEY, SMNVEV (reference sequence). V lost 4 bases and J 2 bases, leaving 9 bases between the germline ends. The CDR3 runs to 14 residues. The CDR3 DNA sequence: TGTGCCAGCAGTTGGAGGGATGGCAATCAGCCCCAGCATTTT. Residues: CASSWRDGNQPQHF.

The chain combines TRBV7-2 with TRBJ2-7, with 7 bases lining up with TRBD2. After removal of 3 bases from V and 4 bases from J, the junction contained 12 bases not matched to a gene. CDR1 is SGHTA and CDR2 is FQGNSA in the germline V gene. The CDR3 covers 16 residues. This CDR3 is CASSFNGGTPGYEQYF. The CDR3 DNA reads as TGTGCCAGCAGCTTTAACGGGGGGACTCCAGGTTACGAGCAGTACTTC. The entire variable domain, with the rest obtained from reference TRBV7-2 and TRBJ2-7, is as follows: GAGVSQSPSNKVTEKGKDVELRCDPISGHTALYWYRQSLGQGLEFLIYFQGNSAPDKSGLPSDRFSAERTGGSVSTLTIQRTQQEDSAVYLCASSFNGGTPGYEQYFGPGTRLTVT.

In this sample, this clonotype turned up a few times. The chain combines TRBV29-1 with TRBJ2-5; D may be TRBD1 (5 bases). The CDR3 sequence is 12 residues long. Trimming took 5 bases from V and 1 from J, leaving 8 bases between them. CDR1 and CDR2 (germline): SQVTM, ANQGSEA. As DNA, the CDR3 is TGCAGCGTTAGACAGAGCCAAGAGACCCAGTACTTC. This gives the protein CSVRQSQETQYF.

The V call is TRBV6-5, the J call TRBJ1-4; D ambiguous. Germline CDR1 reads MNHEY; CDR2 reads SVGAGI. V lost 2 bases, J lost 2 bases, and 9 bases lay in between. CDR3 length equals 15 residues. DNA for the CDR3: TGTGCCAGCAGTTACGGGCAGATGACTAATGAAAAACTGTTTTTT. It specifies CASSYGQMTNEKLFF.

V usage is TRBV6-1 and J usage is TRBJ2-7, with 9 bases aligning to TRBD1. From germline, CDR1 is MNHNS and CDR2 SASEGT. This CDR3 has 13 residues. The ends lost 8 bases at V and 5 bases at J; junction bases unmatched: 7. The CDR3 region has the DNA TGTGCCAGCGCCTTTAGGACAGGGGACGAGCAGTACTTC. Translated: CASAFRTGDEQYF.